The rows below give T cell receptor beta chains drawn from one sample of a study of siplizumab effects on memory and regulatory T cells. Using immunoSEQ multiplex PCR, the repertoire was profiled, and TCRdb retains in-frame clones only, with some absent. The sample lists tens of thousands of clones, about 94% occurring once. Sequenced: non-Treg CD4+ T cells sorted from blood. Receptor source: a human donor in good health. The CDR3 runs from the conserved cysteine through the conserved F or W. The D gene is left open where the match is weak. A row's size may be missing; if present it is once, few, many or a size class.

abundance: .
j_gene: TRBJ2-2
d_gene: .
v_gene: TRBV5-6
CDR3aa: CASSSWTSRFTGELFF
CDR3nt: TGTGCCAGCAGCTCGTGGACAAGCCGATTCACCGGGGAGCTGTTTTTT

abundance: .
j_gene: TRBJ1-5
d_gene: TRBD1
v_gene: TRBV27
CDR3aa: CASRQGPNNQPQHF
CDR3nt: TGTGCCAGCAGACAGGGGCCGAACAATCAGCCCCAGCATTTT

abundance: .
j_gene: TRBJ1-1
d_gene: TRBD1
v_gene: TRBV5-1
CDR3aa: CASSLDRDRGTEAFF
CDR3nt: TGCGCCAGCAGCTTGGACCGGGACAGGGGTACTGAAGCTTTCTTT

abundance: .
j_gene: TRBJ2-5
d_gene: TRBD1
v_gene: TRBV6-5
CDR3aa: CASRGGGQGEETQYF
CDR3nt: TGTGCCAGCAGGGGAGGAGGACAGGGAGAAGAGACCCAGTACTTC

abundance: once
j_gene: TRBJ2-7
d_gene: .
v_gene: TRBV4-1
CDR3aa: CASSPQDQDSQYF
CDR3nt: TGCGCCAGCAGCCCTCAGGACCAGGACAGTCAGTACTTC

abundance: .
j_gene: TRBJ2-7
d_gene: TRBD2
v_gene: TRBV4-2
CDR3aa: CASSQGLAAEYEQYF
CDR3nt: TGTGCCAGCAGCCAAGGACTAGCGGCAGAGTACGAGCAGTACTTC

abundance: .
j_gene: TRBJ1-2
d_gene: .
v_gene: TRBV9
CDR3aa: CASSFATGNYGYTF
CDR3nt: TGTGCCAGCAGCTTCGCGACGGGGAACTATGGCTACACCTTC

abundance: .
j_gene: TRBJ2-1
d_gene: TRBD2
v_gene: TRBV25-1
CDR3aa: CASSVAGGGGEQFF
CDR3nt: TGTGCCAGCAGTGTAGCGGGAGGGGGGGGTGAGCAGTTCTTC

abundance: .
j_gene: TRBJ2-1
d_gene: .
v_gene: TRBV9
CDR3aa: CASSLGTFYNEQFF
CDR3nt: TGTGCCAGCAGCCTGGGGACTTTCTACAATGAGCAGTTCTTC

abundance: .
j_gene: TRBJ2-7
d_gene: .
v_gene: TRBV19
CDR3aa: CASMWGGEQYF
CDR3nt: TGTGCCAGTATGTGGGGTGGCGAGCAGTACTTC

abundance: .
j_gene: TRBJ1-5
d_gene: .
v_gene: TRBV19
CDR3aa: CASSMIGGSNQPQHF
CDR3nt: TGTGCCAGTAGTATGATTGGGGGCTCGAATCAGCCCCAGCATTTT

abundance: .
j_gene: TRBJ2-1
d_gene: TRBD2
v_gene: TRBV5-1
CDR3aa: CASSQIGTNNNEQFF
CDR3nt: TGCGCCAGCAGCCAAATCGGGACTAATAACAATGAGCAGTTCTTC

abundance: .
j_gene: TRBJ2-3
d_gene: .
v_gene: TRBV7-2
CDR3aa: CASSLGPPAGGDTQYF
CDR3nt: TGTGCCAGCAGCTTGGGACCCCCCGCGGGCGGAGATACGCAGTATTTT

abundance: .
j_gene: TRBJ1-4
d_gene: .
v_gene: TRBV29-1
CDR3aa: CSAGDRLANEKLFF
CDR3nt: TGCAGCGCCGGGGACCGTCTGGCTAATGAAAAACTGTTTTTT

abundance: few
j_gene: TRBJ2-2
d_gene: .
v_gene: TRBV19
CDR3aa: CASSMDREGELFF
CDR3nt: TGTGCCAGTAGTATGGATAGGGAAGGGGAGCTGTTTTTT

abundance: .
j_gene: TRBJ1-3
d_gene: .
v_gene: TRBV7-9
CDR3aa: CASSRAQGSGNTIYF
CDR3nt: TGTGCCAGCAGTCGGGCCCAGGGCTCGGGAAACACCATATATTTT

abundance: .
j_gene: TRBJ1-1
d_gene: TRBD1
v_gene: TRBV7-9
CDR3aa: CASSRGQTIAMNTEAFF
CDR3nt: TGTGCCAGCAGCCGGGGACAGACAATCGCCATGAACACTGAAGCTTTCTTT

abundance: .
j_gene: TRBJ2-7
d_gene: .
v_gene: TRBV19
CDR3aa: CASIPTPGLPSEQYF
CDR3nt: TGTGCCAGTATCCCGACGCCGGGACTCCCCTCCGAGCAGTACTTC

abundance: .
j_gene: TRBJ1-2
d_gene: .
v_gene: TRBV7-8
CDR3aa: CASSLVIRAGTNYGYTF
CDR3nt: TGTGCCAGCAGCTTAGTTATTAGGGCAGGAACTAACTATGGCTACACCTTC

abundance: .
j_gene: TRBJ2-2
d_gene: .
v_gene: TRBV5-8
CDR3aa: CASSLPGGAGGELFF
CDR3nt: TGTGCCAGCAGCTTACCCGGGGGCGCTGGCGGGGAGCTGTTTTTT

abundance: .
j_gene: TRBJ1-1
d_gene: TRBD1
v_gene: TRBV9
CDR3aa: CASSVGQGAKTEAFF
CDR3nt: TGTGCCAGCAGCGTGGGACAGGGGGCAAAAACTGAAGCTTTCTTT

abundance: once
j_gene: TRBJ2-3
d_gene: TRBD2
v_gene: TRBV9
CDR3aa: CASSVGLAGRDTQYF
CDR3nt: TGTGCCAGCAGCGTAGGACTAGCGGGGCGGGATACGCAGTATTTT

abundance: .
j_gene: TRBJ2-7
d_gene: .
v_gene: TRBV12-5
CDR3aa: CASGLDIGEQYF
CDR3nt: TGTGCTAGTGGTTTGGATATAGGAGAGCAGTACTTC

abundance: once
j_gene: TRBJ2-5
d_gene: .
v_gene: TRBV19
CDR3aa: CASSTDSQETQYF
CDR3nt: TGTGCCAGTAGTACGGACAGCCAAGAGACCCAGTACTTC

abundance: .
j_gene: TRBJ2-2
d_gene: TRBD1
v_gene: TRBV6-6
CDR3aa: CASNDPGTANTGELFF
CDR3nt: TGTGCCAGCAATGACCCCGGGACAGCGAACACCGGGGAGCTGTTTTTT

abundance: .
j_gene: TRBJ1-1
d_gene: TRBD1
v_gene: TRBV5-1
CDR3aa: CASSLDRGPEAFF
CDR3nt: TGCGCCAGCAGCCTTGACAGGGGGCCTGAAGCTTTCTTT

abundance: .
j_gene: TRBJ1-2
d_gene: TRBD1
v_gene: TRBV30
CDR3aa: CAWRAALGTGVGGYTF
CDR3nt: TGTGCCTGGAGGGCCGCCCTCGGGACAGGGGTTGGAGGCTACACCTTC

abundance: .
j_gene: TRBJ2-1
d_gene: TRBD1
v_gene: TRBV19
CDR3aa: CASRNRGSYNEQFF
CDR3nt: TGTGCCAGTAGGAACAGGGGCTCCTACAATGAGCAGTTCTTC

abundance: .
j_gene: TRBJ2-7
d_gene: TRBD2
v_gene: TRBV11-2
CDR3aa: CASSTTSGLTYEQYF
CDR3nt: TGTGCCAGCAGCACGACTAGCGGATTGACCTACGAGCAGTACTTC

abundance: .
j_gene: TRBJ2-1
d_gene: .
v_gene: TRBV9
CDR3aa: CASSVAGNAEQFF
CDR3nt: TGTGCCAGCAGCGTAGCTGGGAATGCTGAGCAGTTCTTC

abundance: .
j_gene: TRBJ2-3
d_gene: .
v_gene: TRBV6-1
CDR3aa: CATGPRTDTQYF
CDR3nt: TGTGCCACCGGACCTCGCACAGATACGCAGTATTTT

abundance: .
j_gene: TRBJ2-3
d_gene: .
v_gene: TRBV5-5
CDR3aa: CASSLGPGVATDTQYF
CDR3nt: TGTGCCAGCAGCTTGGGTCCGGGGGTCGCCACAGATACGCAGTATTTT

abundance: .
j_gene: TRBJ2-7
d_gene: .
v_gene: TRBV28
CDR3aa: CASSSSYEQYF
CDR3nt: TGTGCCAGCAGTTCCTCCTACGAGCAGTACTTC

abundance: .
j_gene: TRBJ1-1
d_gene: TRBD1
v_gene: TRBV7-3
CDR3aa: CASSVDRVAEAFF
CDR3nt: TGTGCCAGCAGCGTGGACAGGGTGGCTGAAGCTTTCTTT

abundance: .
j_gene: TRBJ1-5
d_gene: .
v_gene: TRBV6-5
CDR3aa: CASTKRLLNQPQHF
CDR3nt: TGTGCCAGCACCAAACGGTTATTGAATCAGCCCCAGCATTTT

abundance: .
j_gene: TRBJ1-4
d_gene: .
v_gene: TRBV5-6
CDR3aa: CASSLYRANEKLFF
CDR3nt: TGTGCCAGCAGCTTGTACAGGGCTAATGAAAAACTGTTTTTT

abundance: .
j_gene: TRBJ1-5
d_gene: TRBD1
v_gene: TRBV10-3
CDR3aa: CAIRSGDRGGQPQHF
CDR3nt: TGTGCCATCAGATCCGGGGACAGGGGAGGGCAGCCCCAGCATTTT

abundance: .
j_gene: TRBJ1-2
d_gene: .
v_gene: TRBV6-5
CDR3aa: CASSYAMGDTYDYTF
CDR3nt: TGTGCCAGCAGTTACGCCATGGGGGACACCTATGACTACACCTTC

abundance: .
j_gene: TRBJ2-3
d_gene: TRBD2
v_gene: TRBV19
CDR3aa: CASSRLLLAGDTDTQYF
CDR3nt: TGTGCCAGTAGTAGACTGTTACTAGCGGGGGACACAGATACGCAGTATTTT

abundance: .
j_gene: TRBJ1-2
d_gene: .
v_gene: TRBV7-9
CDR3aa: CASSVGQAYGYTF
CDR3nt: TGTGCCAGCAGCGTGGGACAAGCCTATGGCTACACCTTC

abundance: .
j_gene: TRBJ1-2
d_gene: TRBD1
v_gene: TRBV5-1
CDR3aa: CASSLEGYTGGDGYTF
CDR3nt: TGCGCCAGCAGCCTGGAGGGCTACACAGGGGGCGATGGCTACACCTTC

abundance: .
j_gene: TRBJ2-7
d_gene: TRBD1
v_gene: TRBV6-5
CDR3aa: CASRNPGQGHYEQYF
CDR3nt: TGTGCCAGCAGAAACCCGGGACAGGGCCACTACGAGCAGTACTTC

abundance: .
j_gene: TRBJ2-7
d_gene: TRBD1
v_gene: TRBV2
CDR3aa: CASSGGRGPYEQYF
CDR3nt: TGTGCCAGCAGTGGCGGCAGGGGGCCCTACGAGCAGTACTTC

abundance: few
j_gene: TRBJ1-5
d_gene: .
v_gene: TRBV19
CDR3aa: CASSIGTRNNQPQHF
CDR3nt: TGTGCCAGTAGTATAGGGACTAGGAACAATCAGCCCCAGCATTTT

abundance: .
j_gene: TRBJ2-1
d_gene: TRBD1
v_gene: TRBV7-8
CDR3aa: CASSLERTGHNEQFF
CDR3nt: TGTGCCAGCAGCTTAGAACGGACAGGGCACAATGAGCAGTTCTTC

abundance: .
j_gene: TRBJ1-4
d_gene: .
v_gene: TRBV10-3
CDR3aa: CASAGTMGEKLFF
CDR3nt: TGTGCCAGCGCGGGCACGATGGGTGAAAAACTGTTTTTT

abundance: .
j_gene: TRBJ1-2
d_gene: .
v_gene: TRBV4-1
CDR3aa: CASSHEPYPGTPNYGYTF
CDR3nt: TGCGCCAGCAGCCACGAACCTTACCCCGGGACTCCTAACTATGGCTACACCTTC

abundance: .
j_gene: TRBJ1-2
d_gene: .
v_gene: TRBV5-1
CDR3aa: CASSFAGTHYGYTF
CDR3nt: TGCGCCAGCAGCTTCGCCGGGACACACTATGGCTACACCTTC

abundance: .
j_gene: TRBJ1-4
d_gene: .
v_gene: TRBV15
CDR3aa: CATSRDRAGLNEKLFF
CDR3nt: TGTGCCACCAGCAGAGATAGGGCAGGGCTTAATGAAAAACTGTTTTTT

abundance: .
j_gene: TRBJ2-1
d_gene: TRBD1
v_gene: TRBV7-2
CDR3aa: CASSRGDRVGNEQFF
CDR3nt: TGTGCCAGCAGCAGGGGGGACAGGGTTGGCAATGAGCAGTTCTTC